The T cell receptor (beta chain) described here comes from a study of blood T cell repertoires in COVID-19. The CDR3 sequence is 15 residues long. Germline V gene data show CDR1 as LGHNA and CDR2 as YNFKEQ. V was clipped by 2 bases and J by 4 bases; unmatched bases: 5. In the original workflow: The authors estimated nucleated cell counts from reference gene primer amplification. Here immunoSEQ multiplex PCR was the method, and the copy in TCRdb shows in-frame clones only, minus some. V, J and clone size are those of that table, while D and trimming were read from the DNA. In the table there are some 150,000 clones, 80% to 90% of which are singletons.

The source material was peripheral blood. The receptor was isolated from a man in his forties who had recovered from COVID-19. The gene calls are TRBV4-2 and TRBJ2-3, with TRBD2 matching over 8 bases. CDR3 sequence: CASSQPGGSADTQYF. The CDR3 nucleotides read TGTGCCAGCAGCCAACCGGGGGGGAGTGCAGATACGCAGTATTTT.